Below are 3 T cell receptor beta chains sequenced from a single sample in a study of CD8+ T cells in alopecia areata. Treatment described: oral pan-JAK inhibitor, 5-10 mg twice daily. Extraction and reverse transcription of RNA yielded cDNA as the sequencing template. Here immunoSEQ multiplex PCR was the method, and the copy in TCRdb shows in-frame clones only, minus some. This table has about 190,000 clones, around 56% appearing once. Here the sequenced sample was CD4+ T cells sorted from blood, taken at week 4, from a patient treated with tofacitinib. These TCRs come from a human donor with alopecia areata.

In its sample, this clone was seen a few times. The chain uses TRBV5-1 and TRBJ1-1; the D is unclear. Germline CDR1 and CDR2: SGHRS and YFSETQ. There are 13 residues in the CDR3. V was shortened by 4 bases and J by 3 bases, with 10 bases between the two germline ends. CDR3 sequence reads: CASSRKDDTEAFF. The CDR3 nucleotides read TGCGCCAGCAGCAGGAAAGACGACACTGAAGCTTTCTTT.

This chain uses TRBV27 with TRBJ1-2; maybe TRBD1 (5 bases). V was trimmed by 6 bases and J by 4 bases, leaving 15 bases between them. Germline V CDR1 and CDR2: MNHEY, SMNVEV (reference sequence). The CDR3 length is 14 residues. The CDR3 DNA sequence: TGTGCCAGCAGCCGGGACCGCGGGTCCTATGGCTACACCTTC. Its protein is CASSRDRGSYGYTF.

This clone was seen only a few times. Other DNA sequences in the same sample also yield this CDR3. The chain employs TRBV5-1 and TRBJ2-2, with D unclear. Germline V CDR1 and CDR2: SGHRS, YFSETQ. The CDR3 sequence is 12 residues long. Trimming removed 4 bases at V and 2 bases at J, with 3 bases between. The CDR3 bases are TGCGCCAGCAGCCGAAACACCGGGGAGCTGTTTTTT. This encodes CASSRNTGELFF.